This T cell receptor (beta chain) came from a study of blood T cell repertoires in COVID-19. Study information: In each case, the material was cDNA or gDNA derived from T cells, B-cell-depleted T cells, or PBMCs.

Source study methods: The authors estimated nucleated cell counts from reference gene primer amplification. The assay was immunoSEQ multiplex PCR, and TCRdb's table has in-frame clones only and misses some. V and J calls and clone size are given by that table; D and trimming were obtained from the DNA. The sample has tens of thousands of clones, 86% seen once. The CDR3 runs to 15 residues. Germline CDR1 reads WNHNN; CDR2 reads SYGVQD (reference sequence). After removal of 4 bases from V and 2 bases from J, the junction contained 4 bases not matched to a gene. J is TRBJ2-2 and V is TRBV10-1, with 7 bases aligning to TRBD1. Sequencing was done on a sample of peripheral blood. The sequence derives from a human donor in a cohort sampled during active COVID-19. The chain's CDR3 is CASSGAGGNTGELFF. CDR3 sequence (DNA): TGCGCCAGCAGTGGGGCAGGGGGTAACACCGGGGAGCTGTTTTTT.